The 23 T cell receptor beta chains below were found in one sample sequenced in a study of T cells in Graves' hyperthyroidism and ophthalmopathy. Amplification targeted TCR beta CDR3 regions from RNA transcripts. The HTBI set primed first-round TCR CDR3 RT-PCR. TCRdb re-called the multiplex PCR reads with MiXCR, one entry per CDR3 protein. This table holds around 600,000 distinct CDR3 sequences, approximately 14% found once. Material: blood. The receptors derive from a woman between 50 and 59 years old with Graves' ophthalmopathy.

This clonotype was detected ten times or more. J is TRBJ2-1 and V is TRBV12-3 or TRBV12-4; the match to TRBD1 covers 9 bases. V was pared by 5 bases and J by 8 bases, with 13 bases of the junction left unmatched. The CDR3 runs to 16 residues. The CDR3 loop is CASSPTPGQGFDEQFF. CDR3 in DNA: TGTGCCAGCAGTCCAACTCCGGGACAGGGTTTCGATGAGCAGTTCTTC.

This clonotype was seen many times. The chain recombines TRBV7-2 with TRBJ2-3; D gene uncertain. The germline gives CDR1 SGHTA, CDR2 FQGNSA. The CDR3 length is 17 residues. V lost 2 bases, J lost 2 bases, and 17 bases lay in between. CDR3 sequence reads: CASSLSPTTITTDTQYF. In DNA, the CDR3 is TGTGCCAGCAGCTTATCACCGACGACCATTACCACAGATACGCAGTATTTT.

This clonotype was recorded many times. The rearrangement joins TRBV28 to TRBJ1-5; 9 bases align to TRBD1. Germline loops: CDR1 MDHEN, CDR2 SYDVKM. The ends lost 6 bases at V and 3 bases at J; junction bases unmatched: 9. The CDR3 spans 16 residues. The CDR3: CASRFAGTGFNQPQHF. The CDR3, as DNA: TGTGCCAGCAGGTTCGCCGGGACAGGGTTCAATCAGCCCCAGCATTTT. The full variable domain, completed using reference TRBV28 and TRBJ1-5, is DVKVTQSSRYLVKRTGEKVFLECVQDMDHENMFWYRQDPGLGLRLIYFSYDVKMKEKGDIPEGYSVSREKKERFSLILESASTNQTSMYLCASRFAGTGFNQPQHFGDGTRLSIL.

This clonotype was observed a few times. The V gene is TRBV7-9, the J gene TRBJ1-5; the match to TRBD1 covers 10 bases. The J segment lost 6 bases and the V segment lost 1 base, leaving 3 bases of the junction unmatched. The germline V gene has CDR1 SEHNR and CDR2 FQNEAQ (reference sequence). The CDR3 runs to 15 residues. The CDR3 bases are TGTGCCAGCAGCTTAGGGGACAGGGGAACTCAGCCCCAGCATTTT. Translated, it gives CASSLGDRGTQPQHF.

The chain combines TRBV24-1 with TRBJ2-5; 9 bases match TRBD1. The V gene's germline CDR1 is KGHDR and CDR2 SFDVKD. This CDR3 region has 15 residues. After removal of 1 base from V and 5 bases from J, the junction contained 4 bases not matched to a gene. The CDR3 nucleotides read TGTGCCACCAGTGATTTCGGGACAGGGTGGGAGACCCAGTACTTC. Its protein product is CATSDFGTGWETQYF.

CDR3 bases: TGTGCCAGTAGTCAAACGGGACAGCGCGGGCAGCCCCAGCATTTT. Translating gives CASSQTGQRGQPQHF. This sequence joins TRBV19 and TRBJ1-5; 7 bases match TRBD1. Germline CDR1 and CDR2: LNHDA and SQIVND (reference sequence). The junction had 11 bases not matched to a gene; V was cut back by 5 bases and J by 7 bases. The CDR3 runs 15 residues.

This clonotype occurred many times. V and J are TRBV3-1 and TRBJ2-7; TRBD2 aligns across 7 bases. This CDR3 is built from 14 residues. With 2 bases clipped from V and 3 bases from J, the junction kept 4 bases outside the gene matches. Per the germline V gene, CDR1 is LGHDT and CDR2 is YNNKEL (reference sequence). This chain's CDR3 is CASSQTGTNYEQYF. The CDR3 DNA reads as TGTGCCAGCAGCCAAACCGGGACTAACTACGAGCAGTACTTC.

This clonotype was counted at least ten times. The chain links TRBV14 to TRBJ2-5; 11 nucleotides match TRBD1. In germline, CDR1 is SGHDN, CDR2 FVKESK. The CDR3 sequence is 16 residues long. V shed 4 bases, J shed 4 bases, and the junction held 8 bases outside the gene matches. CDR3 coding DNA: TGTGCCAGCAGCCGGATCGGACAGGGGGCGTCAGAGACCCAGTACTTC. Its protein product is CASSRIGQGASETQYF.

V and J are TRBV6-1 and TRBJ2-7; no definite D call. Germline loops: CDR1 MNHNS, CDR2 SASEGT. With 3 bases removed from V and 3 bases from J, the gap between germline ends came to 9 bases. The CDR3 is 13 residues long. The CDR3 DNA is TGTGCCAGCAGTGATTCCTGGCACTACGAGCAGTACTTC. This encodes CASSDSWHYEQYF.

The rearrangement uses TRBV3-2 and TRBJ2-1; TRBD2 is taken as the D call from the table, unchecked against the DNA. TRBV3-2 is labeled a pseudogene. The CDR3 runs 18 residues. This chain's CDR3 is CASSNPGLAGGCEAEQFF. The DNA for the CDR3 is TGTGCCAGCAGCAACCCGGGACTAGCGGGAGGCTGCGAGGCTGAGCAGTTCTTC.

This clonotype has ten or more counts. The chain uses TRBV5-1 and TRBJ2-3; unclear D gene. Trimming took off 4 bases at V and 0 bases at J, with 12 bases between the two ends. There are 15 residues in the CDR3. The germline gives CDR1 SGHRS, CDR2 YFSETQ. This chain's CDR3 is CASSPEQSSTDTQYF. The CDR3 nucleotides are TGCGCCAGCAGCCCTGAGCAGTCTAGCACAGATACGCAGTATTTT.

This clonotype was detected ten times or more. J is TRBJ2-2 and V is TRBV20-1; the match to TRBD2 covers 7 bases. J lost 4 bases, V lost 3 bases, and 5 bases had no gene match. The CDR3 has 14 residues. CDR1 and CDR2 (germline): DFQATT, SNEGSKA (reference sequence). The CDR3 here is CSASPLASTGELFF. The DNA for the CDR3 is TGCAGTGCTAGCCCACTAGCGAGCACCGGGGAGCTGTTTTTT.

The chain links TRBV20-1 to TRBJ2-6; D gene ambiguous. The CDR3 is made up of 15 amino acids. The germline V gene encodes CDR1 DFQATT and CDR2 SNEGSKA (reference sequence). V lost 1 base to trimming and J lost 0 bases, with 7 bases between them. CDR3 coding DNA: TGCAGTGCTAGAGTGCCGCTCTCTGGGGCCAACGTCCTGACTTTC. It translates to CSARVPLSGANVLTF.

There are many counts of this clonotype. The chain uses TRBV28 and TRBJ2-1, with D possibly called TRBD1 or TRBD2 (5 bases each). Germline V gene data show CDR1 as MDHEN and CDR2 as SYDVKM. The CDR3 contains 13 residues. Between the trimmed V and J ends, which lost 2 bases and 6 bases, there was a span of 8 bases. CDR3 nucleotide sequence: TGTGCCAGCAGTTTAGGGGACCCCAATGAGCAGTTCTTC. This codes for CASSLGDPNEQFF.

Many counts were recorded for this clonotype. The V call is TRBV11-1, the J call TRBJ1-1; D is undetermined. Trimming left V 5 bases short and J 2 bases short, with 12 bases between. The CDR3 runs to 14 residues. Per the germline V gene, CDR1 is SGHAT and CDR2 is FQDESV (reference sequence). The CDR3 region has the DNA TGTGCCAGCAGCCCATTTATCTTAAACACTGAAGCTTTCTTT. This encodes CASSPFILNTEAFF. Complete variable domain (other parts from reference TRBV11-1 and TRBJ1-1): EAEVAQSPRYKITEKSQAVAFWCDPISGHATLYWYRQILGQGPELLVQFQDESVVDDSQLPKDRFSAERLKGVDSTLKIQPAELGDSAMYLCASSPFILNTEAFFGQGTRLTVV.

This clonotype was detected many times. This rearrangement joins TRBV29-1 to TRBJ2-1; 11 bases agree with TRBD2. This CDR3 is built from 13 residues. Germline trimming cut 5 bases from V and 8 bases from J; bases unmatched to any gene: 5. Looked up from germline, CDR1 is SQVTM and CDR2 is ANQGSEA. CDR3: CSVKGLAGYEQFF. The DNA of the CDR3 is TGCAGCGTTAAAGGACTAGCGGGTTATGAGCAGTTCTTC.

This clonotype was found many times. This chain's CDR3 is CASSLMGGAGRSYEQYF. CDR3 coding DNA: TGTGCCAGCAGTTTAATGGGCGGAGCGGGGCGCTCCTACGAGCAGTACTTC. The J gene is TRBJ2-7, the V gene TRBV28, with TRBD2 identical over 7 bases. This CDR3 region has 17 residues. Germline lookup yields CDR1 MDHEN and CDR2 SYDVKM. Germline trimming cut 2 bases from V and 0 bases from J; bases unmatched to any gene: 10.

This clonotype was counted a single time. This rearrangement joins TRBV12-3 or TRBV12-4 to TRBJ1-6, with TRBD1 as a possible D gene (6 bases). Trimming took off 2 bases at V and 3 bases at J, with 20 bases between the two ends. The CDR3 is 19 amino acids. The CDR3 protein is CASSLRPPGQRNYNSPLHF. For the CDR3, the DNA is TGTGCCAGCAGTTTACGACCTCCGGGACAACGAAACTATAATTCACCCCTCCACTTT.

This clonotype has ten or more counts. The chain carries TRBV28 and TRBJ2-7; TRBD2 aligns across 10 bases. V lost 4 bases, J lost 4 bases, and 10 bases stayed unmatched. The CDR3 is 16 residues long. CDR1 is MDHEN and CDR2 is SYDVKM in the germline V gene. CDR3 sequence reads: CASSSPGLAGGYEQYF. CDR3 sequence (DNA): TGTGCCAGCAGTTCCCCCGGATTAGCGGGAGGTTACGAGCAGTACTTC.

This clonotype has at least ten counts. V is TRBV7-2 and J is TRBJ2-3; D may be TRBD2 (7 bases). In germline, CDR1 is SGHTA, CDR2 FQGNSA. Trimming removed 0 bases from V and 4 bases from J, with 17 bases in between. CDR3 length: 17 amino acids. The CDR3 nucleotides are TGTGCCAGCAGCTTAGCGGTTCTAGGGGGAGGGCCAGATACGCAGTATTTT. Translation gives CASSLAVLGGGPDTQYF.

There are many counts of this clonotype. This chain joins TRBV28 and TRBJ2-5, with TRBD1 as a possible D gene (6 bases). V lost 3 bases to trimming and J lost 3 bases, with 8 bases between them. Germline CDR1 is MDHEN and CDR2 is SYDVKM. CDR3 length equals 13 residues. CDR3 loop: CASSFYREETQYF. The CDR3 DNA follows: TGTGCCAGCAGTTTTTACAGGGAAGAGACCCAGTACTTC.

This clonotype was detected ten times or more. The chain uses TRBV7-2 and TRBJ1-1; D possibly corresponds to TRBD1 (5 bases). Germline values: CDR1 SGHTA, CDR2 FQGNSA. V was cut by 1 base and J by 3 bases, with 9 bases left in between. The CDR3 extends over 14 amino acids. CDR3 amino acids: CASSLGQLDTEAFF. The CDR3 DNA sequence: TGTGCCAGCAGCTTAGGACAGCTGGACACTGAAGCTTTCTTT.

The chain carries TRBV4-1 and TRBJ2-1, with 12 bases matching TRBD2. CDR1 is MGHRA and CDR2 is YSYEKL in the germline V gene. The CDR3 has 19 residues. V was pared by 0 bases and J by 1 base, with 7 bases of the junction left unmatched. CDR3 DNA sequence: TGCGCCAGCAGCCAAGAACTAGCGGGAGGACGAACTTCCTACAATGAGCAGTTCTTC. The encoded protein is CASSQELAGGRTSYNEQFF.